This TCR beta chain comes out of a study of identical twins. TCRdb redid the calling of the 5' RACE reads with MiXCR, one entry per CDR3 protein. The table has about 470,000 distinct CDR3 sequences, roughly 26% seen once. The same data also went into a second study, on T cells expressing NK-cell markers. This second study notes: It was sorted CD3+CD56+NKG2C+, CD3+CD56+NKG2C- and CD3+CD56-NKG2C+ T cells that supplied the TCR beta repertoires. Within the sequenced cohort of eight donors, seven exhibited HCMV seropositivity and one was seronegative. Six or seven donors had dominant NKG2C+ clonotypes that comprised roughly 1.0-7.5% of their CD8+ T cells.

Material: CD4+ T cells sorted from blood. The receptor's source is a woman aged 18-29 years in good health.

CDR3 residues: CASSWRQWLSGTLVYEQYF. The CDR3 bases are TGTGCCAGCAGTTGGCGGCAGTGGTTAAGCGGGACGCTGGTTTACGAGCAGTACTTC. J is TRBJ2-7 and V is TRBV6-2 or TRBV6-3; 7 positions agree with TRBD2. The CDR3 is made up of 19 amino acids. Germline V gene data show CDR1 as MNHEY and CDR2 as SVGEGT. V gave up 4 bases and J gave up 4 bases; unmatched junction bases: 22.